A single sample is the source of the 9 T cell receptor beta chains below, sequenced in a study of shared clonotypes between healthy human individuals. Profiling relied on immunoSEQ multiplex PCR, and the TCRdb table lists in-frame clones only, not all of them. This table holds some 2 million clones, around 96% found once. Cells designated naive CD8 were CD45RO-negative and were positively selected for CCR7, with terminally differentiated effector memory CD45RA+ cells excluded. Sequenced material: naive CD8+ T cells sorted from blood. All receptors come from a man aged 18 to 29 in good health.

This sequence joins TRBV6-1 and TRBJ2-7; no firm D call. This CDR3 has 14 amino acids. V shed 2 bases and J shed 0 bases, with 8 bases lying between them. Germline V gene lookup returns CDR1 MNHNS and CDR2 SASEGT. The CDR3 here is CASSEKGFSYEQYF. The CDR3 DNA follows: TGTGCCAGCAGTGAAAAAGGGTTCTCCTACGAGCAGTACTTC.

The genes are TRBV9 and TRBJ2-7; the match to TRBD1 covers 11 bases. CDR1 and CDR2 from the germline V gene are SGDLS and YYNGEE. V gave up 3 bases and J gave up 3 bases; unmatched junction bases: 5. This CDR3 is built from 15 residues. In DNA, the CDR3 is TGTGCCAGCAGCGGAACCGGGACAGGGGGCTACGAGCAGTACTTC. It is translated as CASSGTGTGGYEQYF.

The chain recombines TRBV5-8 with TRBJ2-7, with 9 bases lining up with TRBD1. Germline V gene sequence: CDR1 SGHTS, CDR2 YDEGEE. The ends lost 4 bases at V and 3 bases at J; junction bases unmatched: 5. There are 14 residues in the CDR3. The CDR3 spells CASSPGQGFYEQYF. The CDR3 coding sequence is TGTGCCAGCAGCCCGGGACAGGGCTTCTACGAGCAGTACTTC.

The V call is TRBV19, the J call TRBJ2-7, with D perhaps matching TRBD1 (6 bases). The CDR3 has 13 residues. V was trimmed by 5 bases and J by 3 bases, leaving 11 bases between them. CDR1 is LNHDA and CDR2 is SQIVND in the germline V gene (reference sequence). CDR3 nucleotides: TGTGCCAGTAGTGGGGGACACCTCTACGAGCAGTACTTC. Protein sequence: CASSGGHLYEQYF. Full variable domain (remainder filled in from reference TRBV19 and TRBJ2-7): DGGITQSPKYLFRKEGQNVTLSCEQNLNHDAMYWYRQDPGQGLRLIYYSQIVNDFQKGDIAEGYSVSREKKESFPLTVTSAQKNPTAFYLCASSGGHLYEQYFGPGTRLTVT.

The chain's CDR3 is CATNPGGAGGYTF. The DNA for the CDR3 is TGTGCCACCAACCCTGGGGGGGCAGGGGGCTACACCTTC. The chain couples TRBV25-1 to TRBJ1-2; D may be TRBD1 (6 bases). Germline V CDR1 and CDR2: MGHDK, SYGVNS. V gave up 10 bases and J gave up 8 bases, with 20 bases separating them. This CDR3 has 13 amino acids.

The count of this clone is one. The chain recombines TRBV4-1 with TRBJ2-3, with D possibly matching TRBD2 (5 bases). Germline CDR1 MGHRA, CDR2 YSYEKL. Trimming removed 1 base at V and 5 bases at J, with 13 bases between. This CDR3 comprises 15 residues. CDR3 protein: CASSQATGELDTQYF. CDR3 coding DNA: TGCGCCAGCAGCCAAGCTACCGGGGAACTAGATACGCAGTATTTT.

The V call is TRBV11-2, the J call TRBJ2-7; 11 nucleotides agree with TRBD2. The CDR3 runs 14 residues. CDR1 is SGHAT and CDR2 is FQNNGV in the germline V gene. V was pared by 4 bases and J by 12 bases, with 11 bases of the junction left unmatched. CDR3 DNA: TGTGCCAGCAGCTCACCGGGACTAGCGGCGCCTGGGTACTTC. This sequence encodes CASSSPGLAAPGYF. The complete variable domain, with remaining parts taken from reference TRBV11-2 and TRBJ2-7, reads EAGVAQSPRYKIIEKRQSVAFWCNPISGHATLYWYQQILGQGPKLLIQFQNNGVVDDSQLPKDRFSAERLKGVDSTLKIQPAKLEDSAVYLCASSSPGLAAPGYFGPGTRLTVT.

This rearrangement joins TRBV7-9 to TRBJ1-2; D gene unclear. The V gene's germline CDR1 is SEHNR and CDR2 FQNEAQ (reference sequence). The CDR3 is 15 amino acids. Trimming removed 1 base at V and 8 bases at J, with 17 bases between. The chain's CDR3 is CASSLEGSPIEGYTF. CDR3 in DNA: TGTGCCAGCAGCTTAGAAGGCAGCCCGATAGAGGGCTACACCTTC.

The rearrangement links TRBV27 to TRBJ2-5; the D gene is possibly TRBD2 (5 bases). The CDR3 is made up of 13 amino acids. Looked up from germline, CDR1 is MNHEY and CDR2 is SMNVEV (reference sequence). V was shortened by 2 bases and J by 7 bases, with 11 bases between the two germline ends. The CDR3 is CASSLEGTGTQYF. The CDR3 DNA reads as TGTGCCAGCAGTTTAGAGGGCACGGGGACCCAGTACTTC.